These 11 T cell receptor beta chains were all obtained from the same sample, sequenced in a study of shared clonotypes between healthy human individuals. Libraries were prepared by immunoSEQ multiplex PCR; TCRdb keeps only in-frame clonotypes and omits some of them. The sample includes 800,000 to 1,200,000 clones, approximately 80% of them seen just once. Sequencing was carried out using memory CD4+ T cells from PBMCs. Specified subset: CD45RA-negative fraction. Every receptor here comes from a man in his late teens or twenties in good health. Some clones in this sample may be carry-over from other donors' samples.

The chain couples TRBV11-2 to TRBJ2-5, with 8 bases aligning to TRBD1. Per germline, CDR1 SGHAT and CDR2 FQNNGV. V was pared by 0 bases and J by 4 bases, with 1 base of the junction left unmatched. The CDR3 has 14 amino acids. This CDR3 is CASSLEQGAETQYF. The CDR3 DNA follows: TGTGCCAGCAGCTTAGAGCAGGGGGCAGAGACCCAGTACTTC.

This clone was seen only once. The genes are TRBV11-2 and TRBJ2-7; 7 bases are a match to TRBD1. The germline V gene encodes CDR1 SGHAT and CDR2 FQNNGV. This CDR3 has 15 residues. Germline trimming cut 6 bases from V and 6 bases from J; bases unmatched to any gene: 14. CDR3 sequence (DNA): TGTGCCAGCAGGGGGGTCCGGACAGGTTCCACCGAGCAGTACTTC. Protein sequence: CASRGVRTGSTEQYF.

The V call is TRBV2, the J call TRBJ1-5; no definite D call. V was clipped by 0 bases and J by 9 bases, with 12 bases between them. The CDR3 length is 14 residues. Germline V CDR1 and CDR2: SNHLY, FYNNEI. The CDR3 protein is CASSEALLGSPQHF. In nucleotides, the CDR3 is TGTGCCAGCAGTGAAGCGCTTCTGGGTTCGCCCCAGCATTTT.

V and J are TRBV28 and TRBJ2-1; D is undetermined. V was shortened by 3 bases and J by 10 bases, with 10 bases between the two germline ends. The V gene's germline CDR1 is MDHEN and CDR2 SYDVKM. The CDR3 sequence is 12 residues long. The CDR3 region is CASSLIPEEQFF. The CDR3 DNA is TGTGCCAGCAGTTTGATCCCGGAGGAGCAGTTCTTC.

This sequence joins TRBV6-6 and TRBJ1-5; weak D call: TRBD1 (5 bases). V shed 7 bases and J shed 5 bases, with 15 bases lying between them. The CDR3 spans 14 residues. Per germline, CDR1 MNHNY and CDR2 SVGAGI (reference sequence). The DNA of the CDR3 is TGTGCCAGCACCGTCATTGGAGGGGATCAGCCCCAGCATTTT. Translation: CASTVIGGDQPQHF.

A single count supports this clone. The DNA for the CDR3 is TGTGCCAGCAGGTGGGGACAGGGAAATTCACCCCTCCACTTT. This translates into CASRWGQGNSPLHF. The chain employs TRBV28 and TRBJ1-6, with 9 bases matching TRBD1. Germline V CDR1 and CDR2: MDHEN, SYDVKM. J lost 7 bases, V lost 6 bases, and 4 bases had no gene match. The CDR3 is 14 residues long.

This sequence joins TRBV2 and TRBJ2-3, with 8 positions matching TRBD2. Germline lookup yields CDR1 SNHLY and CDR2 FYNNEI. The CDR3 consists of 14 residues. Losses at the gene ends were 4 bases for V and 7 bases for J; bases not matched to a gene: 7. The CDR3 DNA sequence: TGTGCCAGCAGTGGGGGACTAGATGTTAATACGCAGTATTTT. This gives the protein CASSGGLDVNTQYF.

This clone is a singleton in its sample. This chain joins TRBV18 and TRBJ1-1, with D perhaps TRBD1 (5 bases). The CDR3 sequence is 13 residues long. Trimming cost V 6 bases and J 3 bases, with 11 bases left between them. Per the germline V gene, CDR1 is KGHSH and CDR2 is LQKENI. The CDR3: CASSAVRDTEAFF. The DNA for the CDR3 is TGTGCCAGCTCCGCGGTCAGGGACACTGAAGCTTTCTTT.

The CDR3 is CASSGINPGREQRVYNEQFF. The DNA for the CDR3 is TGTGCCAGCAGTGGGATAAACCCGGGCCGGGAGCAGCGGGTCTACAATGAGCAGTTCTTC. This chain connects TRBV28 to TRBJ2-1; tentatively, D is TRBD2 (6 bases). Germline CDR1 and CDR2: MDHEN and SYDVKM. The CDR3 is 20 residues long. V lost 5 bases and J 3 bases, leaving 29 bases between the germline ends.

The chain links TRBV10-3 to TRBJ2-3; 9 nucleotides agree with TRBD2. The germline V gene encodes CDR1 ENHRY and CDR2 SYGVKD. The CDR3 length is 17 residues. Unmatched junction bases numbered 11, after V lost 4 bases and J lost 3 bases. The CDR3: CAISVAGGPVGTDTQYF. The CDR3 DNA reads TGTGCCATCAGTGTGGCGGGAGGGCCTGTTGGGACAGATACGCAGTATTTT.

The sample holds a few counts of this clone. The same CDR3 is also encoded by other DNA sequences in this sample. The chain has TRBV7-9 and TRBJ2-3; D not certain. This CDR3 region has 13 residues. The V end lost 3 bases, the J end lost 1 base, and 5 bases lay between the germline ends. Per germline, CDR1 SEHNR and CDR2 FQNEAQ (reference sequence). This CDR3 reads CASSFGGTDTQYF. CDR3 in DNA: TGTGCCAGCAGCTTCGGTGGCACAGATACGCAGTATTTT.